The 26 T cell receptor beta chains given below trace back to one sample, sequenced in a study of human T cells and chemical hapten exposure. Time point here: patch test 2, 6 weeks after DPC sensitization. Treatment given: therapeutic diphenylcyclopropenone sensitization with weekly scalp DPC. One entry per CDR3 protein, called by TCRdb with MiXCR from the RACE reads. The sample includes under 450,000 distinct CDR3 sequences, roughly 6.3% of them seen just once. The sample in question was whole blood, obtained in connection with sensitization to the hapten diphenylcyclopropenone (DPC). The receptors here all came from a woman aged 18-29 years with alopecia areata. Some clones in this sample may be carry-over from other donors' samples.

The chain has TRBV6-2 or TRBV6-3 and TRBJ2-2, with D unresolved. The CDR3 has 14 residues. The V end lost 5 bases, the J end lost 1 base, and 8 bases lay between the germline ends. Germline V gives CDR1 MNHEY, CDR2 SVGEGT. Here the CDR3 reads CASSPYQNTGELFF. The CDR3 region has the DNA TGTGCCAGCAGTCCCTATCAGAACACCGGGGAGCTGTTTTTT.

This clonotype appeared a few times. Its ends do not fully match the called genes, so a read error is possible. The rearrangement links TRBV5-1 to TRBJ1-2; D might be TRBD1 (6 bases). Per the germline V gene, CDR1 is SGHRS and CDR2 is YFSETQ. The length of the CDR3 is 14 residues. CDR3 amino acids: CASSLSGAGDETSF. DNA for the CDR3: TGCGCCAGCAGCTTGTCGGGGGCTGGGGACGAGACATCCTTC.

This clonotype occurred many times. As DNA, the CDR3 is TGTGCCAGCAGTCCCAACAGGGACAGTGAAGCTTTCTTT. Protein product: CASSPNRDSEAFF. The chain has TRBV27 and TRBJ1-1, with TRBD1 matching 7 bases. Germline lookup yields CDR1 MNHEY and CDR2 SMNVEV (reference sequence). J was trimmed by 7 bases and V by 5 bases; bases with no gene match: 7. The length of the CDR3 is 13 residues.

This clonotype was counted between two and nine times. V gene TRBV7-8 combines with J gene TRBJ2-3; TRBD2 aligns across 15 bases. The CDR3 is 18 amino acids. The V gene end was trimmed by 1 base and the J gene end by 2 bases; junction bases not matched to a gene: 4. The V gene's germline CDR1 is SGHVS and CDR2 FQNEAQ. CDR3 DNA sequence: TGTGCCAGCAGCTTAGGGACTAGCGGGGGGGTGCACACAGATACGCAGTATTTT. This gives the protein CASSLGTSGGVHTDTQYF. The entire variable domain, with the rest obtained from reference TRBV7-8 and TRBJ2-3, is as follows: GAGVSQSPRYKVAKRGQDVALRCDPISGHVSLFWYQQALGQGPEFLTYFQNEAQLDKSGLPSDRFFAERPEGSVSTLKIQRTQQEDSAVYLCASSLGTSGGVHTDTQYFGPGTRLTVL.

There are a few counts of this clonotype. The rearrangement uses TRBV7-3 and TRBJ2-1; D ambiguous. This CDR3 contains 15 residues. Per the germline V gene, CDR1 is SGHTA and CDR2 is FQGTGA. Trimming stripped 1 base from V and 3 bases from J, with 10 bases between. CDR3 sequence (DNA): TGTGCCAGCAGCTTAAGTTCCGGTCGCTACAATGAGCAGTTCTTC. This codes for CASSLSSGRYNEQFF. The full variable domain, rest sourced from reference TRBV7-3 and TRBJ2-1, is GAGVSQTPSNKVTEKGKYVELRCDPISGHTALYWYRQSLGQGPEFLIYFQGTGAADDSGLPNDRFFAVRPEGSVSTLKIQRTERGDSAVYLCASSLSSGRYNEQFFGPGTRLTVL.

This sequence joins TRBV28 and TRBJ2-7, with a possible D match to TRBD2 (5 bases). This CDR3 is built from 13 residues. Germline CDR1 is MDHEN and CDR2 is SYDVKM. V was shortened by 6 bases and J by 5 bases, with 14 bases between the two germline ends. The DNA of the CDR3 is TGTGCCAGCAGGCTCCCGGGGTTTGACGAGCAGTACTTC. Protein sequence: CASRLPGFDEQYF.

The table lists this clonotype with many counts. The chain links TRBV5-6 to TRBJ1-1; D perhaps matches TRBD1 (6 bases). V dropped 1 base and J dropped 1 base, with 14 bases sitting between them. From germline, CDR1 is SGHDT and CDR2 YYEEEE. This CDR3 has 16 amino acids. The CDR3 coding sequence is TGTGCCAGCAGCTTGAGTACGGGACACAAGAACACTGAAGCTTTCTTT. As protein: CASSLSTGHKNTEAFF.

This clonotype was counted many times. The chain combines TRBV18 with TRBJ1-1; D is uncertain. Trimming removed 4 bases from V and 6 bases from J, with 12 bases in between. The CDR3 consists of 13 residues. CDR1 and CDR2 from the germline V gene are KGHSH and LQKENI. The CDR3, as DNA: TGTGCCAGCTCACAGGGTACGGTCGCTGAAGCTTTCTTT. This sequence encodes CASSQGTVAEAFF.

This clonotype was detected a few times. A single base separates this from a much larger clone, so it may be a read error. The chain combines TRBV7-9 with TRBJ2-3, with 10 bases that match TRBD2. The junction had 1 base not matched to a gene; V was cut back by 3 bases and J by 4 bases. Germline CDR1 SEHNR, CDR2 FQNEAQ (reference sequence). The CDR3 has 14 residues. CDR3 sequence: CASSFGLAADTQYF. As DNA, the CDR3 is TGTGCCAGCAGCTTCGGACTAGCGGCAGATACGCAGTATTTT.

The chain employs TRBV4-2 and TRBJ1-4, with a weak D call TRBD1 (6 bases). From germline, CDR1 is LGHNA and CDR2 YNFKEQ. The length of the CDR3 is 16 residues. V gave up 2 bases and J gave up 12 bases, with 22 bases separating them. CDR3 sequence: CASSQSPGTRLGQLFF. In nucleotides, the CDR3 is TGTGCCAGCAGCCAATCCCCCGGGACAAGGCTCGGTCAACTGTTTTTT.

A note on this clonotype: One end of the junction is discordant with germline, which a read error may explain. The chain carries TRBV13 and TRBJ1-5, with unresolved D. This CDR3 is built from 14 residues. Germline V gives CDR1 PRHDT, CDR2 FYEKMQ (reference sequence). The CDR3 nucleotides are TGTGCCAGCAGCTTAGGACAGAGCAGTCAGCCCCAGCATTTT. Residues: CASSLGQSSQPQHF.

The table lists this clonotype with many counts. The genes are TRBV6-6 and TRBJ1-1; D may be TRBD1 (5 bases). V lost 4 bases and J 5 bases, leaving 11 bases between the germline ends. The CDR3 totals 13 residues. CDR1 is MNHNY, CDR2 SVGAGI, per germline (reference sequence). CDR3 amino acids: CASSFTGGTEAFF. CDR3 DNA sequence: TGTGCCAGCAGTTTTACGGGGGGAACTGAAGCTTTCTTT.

This clonotype was detected many times. This chain links TRBV6-2 or TRBV6-3 with TRBJ2-7; D is possibly TRBD1 or TRBD2 (5 bases each). V shed 2 bases and J shed 10 bases, with 9 bases lying between them. The CDR3 sequence is 11 residues long. From germline, CDR1 is MNHEY and CDR2 SVGEGT. The CDR3 sequence is CASSYRDVQYF. The CDR3 nucleotides are TGTGCCAGCAGTTACCGGGACGTCCAGTACTTC.

This clonotype showed up many times. This chain links TRBV27 with TRBJ2-3; D may be TRBD2 (6 bases). Germline CDR1 reads MNHEY; CDR2 reads SMNVEV (reference sequence). Trimming took off 3 bases at V and 2 bases at J, with 12 bases between the two ends. The CDR3 is made up of 15 amino acids. DNA of the CDR3: TGTGCCAGCAGTTTGGGTAGCGGCTACACAGATACGCAGTATTTT. This codes for CASSLGSGYTDTQYF.

This clonotype has more than one count but fewer than ten. The rearrangement links TRBV7-9 to TRBJ2-6; TRBD1 aligns across 7 bases. Looked up from germline, CDR1 is SEHNR and CDR2 is FQNEAQ (reference sequence). Trimming at V came to 5 bases and at J to 4 bases, leaving 8 bases not matched to a gene. The CDR3 extends over 16 amino acids. The CDR3 is CASSPTGPQGANVLTF. The CDR3 DNA follows: TGTGCCAGCAGCCCGACAGGGCCCCAAGGGGCCAACGTCCTGACTTTC.

This clonotype was recorded many times. The chain has TRBV6-5 and TRBJ1-6; D might be TRBD1 (6 bases). V gave up 6 bases and J gave up 9 bases, with 12 bases separating them. Germline V gene data show CDR1 as MNHEY and CDR2 as SVGAGI. The CDR3 length is 13 residues. The CDR3 sequence: CASRRDKSSPLHF. CDR3 nucleotide sequence: TGTGCCAGCAGGCGGGACAAGAGTTCACCCCTCCACTTT.

The chain recombines TRBV4-1 with TRBJ2-3; D is unresolved. CDR1 is MGHRA, CDR2 YSYEKL, per germline. Trimming cost V 4 bases and J 4 bases, with 15 bases left between them. This CDR3 is built from 15 residues. The CDR3 DNA is TGCGCCAGCAGCCTCGTAGGAGTTGGGCCAGATACGCAGTATTTT. It encodes CASSLVGVGPDTQYF.

This clonotype was counted ten times or more. J is TRBJ1-1 and V is TRBV25-1, with TRBD1 as a possible D gene (5 bases). Trimming took 4 bases from V and 5 from J, leaving 23 bases between them. The CDR3 is made up of 17 amino acids. Germline CDR1 MGHDK, CDR2 SYGVNS. CDR3 sequence: CASSAHIFLQGGTEAFF. The DNA for the CDR3 is TGTGCCAGCAGTGCGCATATCTTTCTTCAGGGCGGAACTGAAGCTTTCTTT.

This clonotype was found a few times. V and J are TRBV4-1 and TRBJ2-3; 9 positions agree with TRBD2. Germline values: CDR1 MGHRA, CDR2 YSYEKL. J gave up 2 bases and V 0 bases, and 3 bases lay outside the gene matches. The length of the CDR3 is 16 residues. CDR3 DNA: TGCGCCAGCAGCCAAGAGGCGGGGGGGGCCACAGATACGCAGTATTTT. Protein: CASSQEAGGATDTQYF.

The V and J genes are TRBV11-3 and TRBJ1-6, with 8 bases matching TRBD1. Germline V CDR1 and CDR2: SGHNT, YENEEA. The CDR3 covers 17 residues. Unmatched junction bases numbered 9, after V lost 2 bases and J lost 6 bases. The CDR3 loop is CASSLSYRGSGNSPLHF. CDR3 in DNA: TGTGCCAGCAGCTTATCCTACAGGGGGTCCGGTAATTCACCCCTCCACTTT.

In regard to this clonotype: A read error may be the cause here, since a much bigger clone is one base away. The chain couples TRBV6-2 or TRBV6-3 to TRBJ2-1, with D unresolved. Trimming pared 4 bases from V and 6 bases from J, leaving 4 bases between. The CDR3 runs 11 residues. From germline, CDR1 is MNHEY and CDR2 SVGEGT. The CDR3 bases are TGTGCCAGCAGTTTCATCAATGAGCAGTTCTTC. This gives the protein CASSFINEQFF.

There are a few counts of this clonotype. V and J are TRBV20-1 and TRBJ2-1; TRBD2 might be the D (6 bases). The CDR3 covers 14 residues. V was clipped by 1 base and J by 3 bases, with 10 bases between them. Germline lookup yields CDR1 DFQATT and CDR2 SNEGSKA (reference sequence). CDR3 sequence reads: CSARAGGNYNEQFF. The CDR3, as DNA: TGCAGTGCTAGAGCGGGCGGGAACTACAATGAGCAGTTCTTC.

This clonotype was seen more than once but under ten times. The genes are TRBV20-1 and TRBJ2-3; D is perhaps TRBD2 (5 bases). V shed 1 base and J shed 6 bases, with 20 bases lying between them. This CDR3 region has 16 residues. Germline-derived CDR1 and CDR2 are DFQATT and SNEGSKA (reference sequence). This CDR3 reads CSARALRGKESDTQYF. CDR3 in DNA: TGCAGTGCTAGAGCCCTGAGAGGGAAAGAATCCGATACGCAGTATTTT.

This clonotype has ten or more counts. This sequence joins TRBV29-1 and TRBJ1-2, with D tentatively TRBD1 (5 bases). Trimming shortened V by 5 bases and J by 3 bases, and 16 bases separated the two germline ends. Germline CDR1 and CDR2: SQVTM and ANQGSEA. The CDR3 totals 14 residues. Written as DNA, the CDR3 is TGCAGCGTTTCCCCAGGGAGAGGGGACTATGGCTACACCTTC. Translated: CSVSPGRGDYGYTF.

The CDR3 reads CASSKGREQYF. The CDR3 DNA reads TGTGCCAGCAGCAAAGGGAGGGAGCAGTACTTC. The chain employs TRBV21-1 and TRBJ2-7; the D call TRBD2 from the table was never checked on the DNA. TRBV21-1 is given as a pseudogene. There are 11 residues in the CDR3.

The CDR3: CASSLVGGGYEQYF. In nucleotides, the CDR3 is TGTGCCAGCAGCTTAGTCGGCGGCGGCTACGAGCAGTACTTC. The chain uses TRBV7-9 and TRBJ2-7; D gene uncertain. CDR1 SEHNR and CDR2 FQNEAQ come from the germline V gene (reference sequence). V lost 1 base to trimming and J lost 3 bases, with 10 bases between them. The CDR3 is made up of 14 amino acids.